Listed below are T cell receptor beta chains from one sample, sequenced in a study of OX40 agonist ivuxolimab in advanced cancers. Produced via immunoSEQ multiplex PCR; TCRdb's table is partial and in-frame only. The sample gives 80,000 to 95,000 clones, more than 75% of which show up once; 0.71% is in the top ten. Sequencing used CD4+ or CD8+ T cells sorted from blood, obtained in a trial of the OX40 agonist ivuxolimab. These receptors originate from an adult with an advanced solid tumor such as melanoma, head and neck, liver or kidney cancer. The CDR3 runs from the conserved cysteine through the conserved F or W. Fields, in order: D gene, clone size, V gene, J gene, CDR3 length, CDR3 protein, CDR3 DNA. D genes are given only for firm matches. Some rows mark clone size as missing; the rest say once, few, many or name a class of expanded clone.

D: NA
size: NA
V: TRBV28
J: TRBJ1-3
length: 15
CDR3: CASRGVGADGNTIYF
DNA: TGTGCCAGCAGGGGGGTGGGGGCGGATGGAAACACCATATATTTT

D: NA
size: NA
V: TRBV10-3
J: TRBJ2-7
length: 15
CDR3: CAISESAGSPYEQYF
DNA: TGTGCCATCAGTGAGTCTGCAGGGAGTCCCTACGAGCAGTACTTC

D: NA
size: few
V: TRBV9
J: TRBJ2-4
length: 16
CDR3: CASSVGGLLAKNIQYF
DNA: TGTGCCAGCAGCGTAGGTGGGCTTCTAGCCAAAAACATTCAGTACTTC

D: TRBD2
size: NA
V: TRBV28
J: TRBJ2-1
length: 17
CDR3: CASSYPFLAGEYNEQFF
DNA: TGTGCCAGCAGTTACCCCTTTTTGGCGGGAGAGTACAATGAGCAGTTCTTC

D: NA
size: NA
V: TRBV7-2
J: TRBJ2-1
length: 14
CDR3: CASSPMSSYNEQFF
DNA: TGTGCCAGCAGCCCTATGAGCTCCTACAATGAGCAGTTCTTC

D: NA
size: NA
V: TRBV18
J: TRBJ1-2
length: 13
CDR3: CASSPGKEGGYTF
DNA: TGTGCCAGCTCACCAGGAAAAGAGGGTGGCTACACCTTC

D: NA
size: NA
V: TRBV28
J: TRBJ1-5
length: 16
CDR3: CASSPPGLYSNQPQHF
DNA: TGTGCCAGCAGTCCCCCGGGACTCTATAGCAATCAGCCCCAGCATTTT

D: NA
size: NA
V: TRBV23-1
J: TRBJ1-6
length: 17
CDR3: CASSQWTRQLNNSPLHF
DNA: TGCGCCAGCAGTCAATGGACCCGACAGTTGAATAATTCACCCCTCCACTTT

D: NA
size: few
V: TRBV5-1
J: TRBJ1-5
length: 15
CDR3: CASSLAGTIGQPQHF
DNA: TGCGCCAGCAGCTTGGCGGGGACAATAGGCCAGCCCCAGCATTTT

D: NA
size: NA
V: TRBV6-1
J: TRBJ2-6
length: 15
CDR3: CASSESGTGANVLTF
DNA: TGTGCCAGCAGTGAGAGTGGGACTGGGGCCAACGTCCTGACTTTC

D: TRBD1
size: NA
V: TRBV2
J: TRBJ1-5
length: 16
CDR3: CASRPTGDHSNQPQHF
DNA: TGTGCCAGCAGACCGACAGGGGACCATAGCAATCAGCCCCAGCATTTT

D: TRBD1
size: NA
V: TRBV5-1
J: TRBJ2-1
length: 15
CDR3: CASSLARQGASEQFF
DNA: TGCGCCAGCAGCTTGGCCCGGCAGGGGGCGAGTGAGCAGTTCTTC

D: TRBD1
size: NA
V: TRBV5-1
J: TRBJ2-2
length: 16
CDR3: CASSLRTGSSTGELFF
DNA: TGCGCCAGCAGCTTGAGGACAGGTTCGAGCACCGGGGAGCTGTTTTTT

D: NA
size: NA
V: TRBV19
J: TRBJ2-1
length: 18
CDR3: CASSALSVSPGVNNEQFF
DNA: TGTGCCAGTAGTGCGCTCAGCGTATCCCCTGGTGTGAACAATGAGCAGTTCTTC

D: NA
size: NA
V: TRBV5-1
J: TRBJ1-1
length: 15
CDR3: CASSLTGWDYTEAFF
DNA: TGCGCCAGCAGCTTAACAGGATGGGACTACACTGAAGCTTTCTTT

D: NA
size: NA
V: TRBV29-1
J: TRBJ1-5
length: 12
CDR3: CSVGDLDQPQHF
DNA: TGCAGCGTAGGAGACCTGGATCAGCCCCAGCATTTT

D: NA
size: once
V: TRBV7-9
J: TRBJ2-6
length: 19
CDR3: CTSSHSGAGTVSGANVLTF
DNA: TGTACCAGCAGCCATTCGGGAGCCGGGACGGTCTCTGGGGCCAACGTCCTGACTTTC

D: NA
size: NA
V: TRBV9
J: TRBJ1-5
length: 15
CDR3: CASSVEGNSNQPQHF
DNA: TGTGCCAGCAGCGTAGAAGGGAATAGCAATCAGCCCCAGCATTTT

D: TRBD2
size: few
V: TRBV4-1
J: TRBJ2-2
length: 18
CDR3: CASSQGLAGAPNTGELFF
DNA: TGCGCCAGCAGCCAAGGTCTAGCGGGGGCTCCGAACACCGGGGAGCTGTTTTTT

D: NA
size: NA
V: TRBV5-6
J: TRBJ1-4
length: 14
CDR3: CASSLGGINEKLFF
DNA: TGTGCCAGCAGCTTGGGGGGGATTAATGAAAAACTGTTTTTT

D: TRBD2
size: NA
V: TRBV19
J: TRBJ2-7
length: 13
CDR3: CASTRGEGYEQYF
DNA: TGTGCCAGCACAAGAGGGGAGGGGTACGAGCAGTACTTC

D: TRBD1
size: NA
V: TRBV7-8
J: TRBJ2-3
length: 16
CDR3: CASSPLGQGAVQTQYF
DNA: TGTGCCAGCAGCCCCCTCGGGCAGGGGGCCGTTCAAACGCAGTATTTT

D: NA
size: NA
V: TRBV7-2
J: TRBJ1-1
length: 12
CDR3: CASSEWRTEAFF
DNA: TGTGCCAGCAGCGAGTGGAGGACTGAAGCTTTCTTT

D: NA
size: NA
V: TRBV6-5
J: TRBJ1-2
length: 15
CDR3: CASSYSGSRRNGYTF
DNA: TGTGCCAGCAGTTACTCGGGGAGCCGACGAAATGGCTACACCTTC

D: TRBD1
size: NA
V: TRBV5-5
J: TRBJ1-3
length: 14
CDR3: CASSSGQGGNTIYF
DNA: TGTGCCAGCAGCTCTGGACAGGGAGGGAACACCATATATTTT

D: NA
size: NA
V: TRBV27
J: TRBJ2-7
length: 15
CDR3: CASSSRPRSSYEQYF
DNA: TGTGCCAGCAGTTCCCGCCCGCGGAGCTCCTACGAGCAGTACTTC

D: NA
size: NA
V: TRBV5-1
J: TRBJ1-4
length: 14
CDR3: CASSPDRMGEKLFF
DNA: TGCGCCAGCAGCCCCGACAGGATGGGTGAAAAACTGTTTTTT

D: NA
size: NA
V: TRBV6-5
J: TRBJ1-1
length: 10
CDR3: CASKINEAFF
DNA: TGTGCCAGCAAGATCAATGAAGCTTTCTTT

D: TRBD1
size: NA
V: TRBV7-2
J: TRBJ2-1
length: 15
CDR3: CASSLWTGARGEQFF
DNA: TGTGCCAGCAGCTTATGGACAGGGGCACGAGGTGAGCAGTTCTTC

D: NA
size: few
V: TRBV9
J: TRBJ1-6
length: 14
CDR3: CASSVVDEGSPLHF
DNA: TGTGCCAGCAGCGTAGTGGATGAGGGTTCACCCCTCCACTTT

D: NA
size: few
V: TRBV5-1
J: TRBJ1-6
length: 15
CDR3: CASSLWGGTGSPLHF
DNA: TGCGCCAGCAGCTTGTGGGGCGGGACCGGATCACCCCTCCACTTT

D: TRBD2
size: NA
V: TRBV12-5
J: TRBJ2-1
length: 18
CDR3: CASGLVRAGGRAYNEQFF
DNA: TGTGCTAGTGGTTTGGTAAGGGCGGGAGGGAGAGCTTACAATGAGCAGTTCTTC

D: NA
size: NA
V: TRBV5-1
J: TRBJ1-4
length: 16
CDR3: CASSSFSGGRGEKLFF
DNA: TGCGCCAGCAGCTCGTTCTCCGGGGGCCGAGGGGAAAAACTGTTTTTT

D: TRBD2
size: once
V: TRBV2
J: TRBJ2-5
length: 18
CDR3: CASSGPIGAGGRLETQYF
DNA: TGTGCCAGCAGTGGACCCATTGGGGCGGGGGGACGCTTGGAGACCCAGTACTTC

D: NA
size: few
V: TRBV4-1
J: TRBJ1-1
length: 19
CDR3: CASSQTLLGRAPMNTEAFF
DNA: TGCGCCAGCAGCCAAACCTTACTAGGCCGGGCCCCCATGAACACTGAAGCTTTCTTT

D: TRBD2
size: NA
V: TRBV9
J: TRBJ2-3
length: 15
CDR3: CARDLAGASTDTQYF
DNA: TGTGCCAGGGACTTAGCGGGGGCATCCACAGATACGCAGTATTTT

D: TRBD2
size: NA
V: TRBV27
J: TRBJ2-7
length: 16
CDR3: CASSLFGTSGSYEQYF
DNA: TGTGCCAGCAGTTTATTTGGGACTAGCGGCTCCTACGAGCAGTACTTC

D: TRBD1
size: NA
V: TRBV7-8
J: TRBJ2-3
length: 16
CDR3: CASSFRTGTSTDTQYF
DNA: TGTGCCAGCAGCTTCAGGACAGGAACTAGCACAGATACGCAGTATTTT

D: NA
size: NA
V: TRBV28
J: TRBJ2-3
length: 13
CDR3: CASSRRRTDTQYF
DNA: TGTGCCAGCAGTCGAAGACGGACAGATACGCAGTATTTT

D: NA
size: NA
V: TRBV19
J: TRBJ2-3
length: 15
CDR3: CASSVAGGITDTQYF
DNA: TGTGCCAGTAGTGTAGCCGGGGGTATTACAGATACGCAGTATTTT

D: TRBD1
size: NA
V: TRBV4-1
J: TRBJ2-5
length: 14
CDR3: CASSLGQVGETQYF
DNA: TGCGCCAGCAGCCTGGGACAGGTGGGAGAGACCCAGTACTTC

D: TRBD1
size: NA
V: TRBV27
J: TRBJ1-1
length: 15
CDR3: CASSLSRTGWTEAFF
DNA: TGTGCCAGCAGTTTATCCCGGACAGGGTGGACTGAAGCTTTCTTT

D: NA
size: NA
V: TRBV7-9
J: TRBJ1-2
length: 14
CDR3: CASSSDRSGYGYTF
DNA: TGTGCCAGCAGCTCAGACAGGAGCGGGTATGGCTACACCTTC

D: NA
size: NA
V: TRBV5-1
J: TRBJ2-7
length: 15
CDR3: CASSLGLPGHYEQYF
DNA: TGCGCCAGCAGCTTGGGCCTACCGGGACACTACGAGCAGTACTTC

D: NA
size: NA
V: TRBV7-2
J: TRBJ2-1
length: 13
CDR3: CASEEGPYNEQFF
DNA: TGTGCCAGCGAGGAGGGTCCCTACAATGAGCAGTTCTTC

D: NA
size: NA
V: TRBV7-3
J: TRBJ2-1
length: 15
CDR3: CASSPLSGSYNEQFF
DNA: TGTGCCAGCAGCCCACTAAGCGGTAGTTACAATGAGCAGTTCTTC

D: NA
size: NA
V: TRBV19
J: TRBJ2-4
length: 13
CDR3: CASSIGGTPIQYF
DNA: TGTGCCAGTAGTATAGGGGGAACCCCCATTCAGTACTTC

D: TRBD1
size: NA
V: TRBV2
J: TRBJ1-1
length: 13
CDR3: CASRKQGVGEAFF
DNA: TGTGCCAGCAGAAAACAGGGGGTCGGTGAAGCTTTCTTT

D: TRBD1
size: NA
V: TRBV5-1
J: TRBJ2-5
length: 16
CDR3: CASSPGGSGTGETQYF
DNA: TGCGCCAGCAGCCCCGGAGGTTCCGGGACAGGGGAGACCCAGTACTTC

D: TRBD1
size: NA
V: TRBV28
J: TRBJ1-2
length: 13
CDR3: CASGTGGYYGYTF
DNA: TGTGCCAGTGGGACAGGGGGTTACTATGGCTACACCTTC

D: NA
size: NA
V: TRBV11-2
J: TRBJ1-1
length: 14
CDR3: CASSLSQGRTEAFF
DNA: TGTGCCAGCAGCTTAAGTCAGGGGAGGACTGAAGCTTTCTTT

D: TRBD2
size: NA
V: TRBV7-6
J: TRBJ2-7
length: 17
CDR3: CASSLTGGDVGVYEQYF
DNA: TGTGCCAGCAGCTTAACGGGAGGTGATGTTGGGGTTTACGAGCAGTACTTC